Below, 30 T cell receptor beta chains from the same sample are listed, as sequenced in a study of T cell responses to AZD1222 COVID-19 vaccine. Assay used: immunoSEQ multiplex PCR; TCRdb lists only in-frame clones, some missing. The data contain over 110,000 clones, 85% to 90% of them seen just once; the ten biggest clones take up approximately 1.8%. This specimen was peripheral blood, taken 28 days after the second AZD1222 dose. These receptors all come from an adult who received the AZD1222 COVID-19 vaccine.

V gene TRBV5-1 combines with J gene TRBJ1-1, with D maybe TRBD1 (5 bases). Germline CDR1 is SGHRS and CDR2 is YFSETQ. Trimming removed 0 bases from V and 1 base from J, with 16 bases in between. This CDR3 contains 17 residues. In DNA, the CDR3 is TGCGCCAGCAGCTTGGGACAGCTGGCTGTTGGGAACACTGAAGCTTTCTTT. Its protein is CASSLGQLAVGNTEAFF.

The chain uses TRBV6-2 or TRBV6-3 and TRBJ1-5; D remains unclear. The germline V gene encodes CDR1 MNHEY and CDR2 SVGEGT. This CDR3 has 14 amino acids. V was pared by 0 bases and J by 1 base, with 4 bases between. The CDR3 loop is CASSYSGSNQPQHF. CDR3 bases: TGTGCCAGCAGTTACTCCGGGAGCAATCAGCCCCAGCATTTT.

This sequence joins TRBV2 and TRBJ2-7, with 10 bases identical to TRBD1. With 5 bases clipped from V and 3 bases from J, the junction kept 7 bases outside the gene matches. This CDR3 is 15 amino acids long. Germline V gene data show CDR1 as SNHLY and CDR2 as FYNNEI. CDR3 coding DNA: TGTGCCAGCAGTAAGGACAGGGGGGAAAACTACGAGCAGTACGTC. This encodes CASSKDRGENYEQYV.

The chain links TRBV5-1 to TRBJ1-1; a weak D match, TRBD1 (5 bases). The CDR3 covers 14 residues. Trimming cost V 2 bases and J 1 base, with 9 bases left between them. Germline assignment: CDR1 SGHRS and CDR2 YFSETQ. Written as DNA, the CDR3 is TGCGCCAGCAGCTTCAGGGACTCGAACACTGAAGCTTTCTTT. This gives the protein CASSFRDSNTEAFF.

The V gene is TRBV6-5, the J gene TRBJ1-1; D is unclear. Germline V lookup: CDR1 MNHEY, CDR2 SVGAGI. V was trimmed by 4 bases and J by 4 bases, leaving 13 bases between them. The CDR3 is 14 amino acids. CDR3 protein: CASSSGSYGTEAFF. CDR3 in DNA: TGTGCCAGCAGTTCCGGGTCGTACGGCACTGAAGCTTTCTTT.

The table lists this clone with a few counts. The chain links TRBV7-3 to TRBJ2-1; D might be TRBD2 (5 bases). Germline CDR1 reads SGHTA; CDR2 reads FQGTGA. The ends were cut back, 3 bases at V and 2 bases at J, with 11 bases in the middle. The CDR3 spans 15 residues. The CDR3 coding sequence is TGTGCCAGCAGCTTGGGAGCCGGGGCCTACAATGAGCAGTTCTTC. This translates into CASSLGAGAYNEQFF.

This clone was observed once. The chain has TRBV19 and TRBJ1-2; D is possibly TRBD1 (5 bases). Trimming stripped 5 bases from V and 4 bases from J, with 17 bases between. Germline V gene data show CDR1 as LNHDA and CDR2 as SQIVND (reference sequence). This CDR3 comprises 15 residues. Here the CDR3 DNA reads TGTGCCAGTAGTCCTCCCCCCGGGACTGCCTATGGCTACACCTTC. Its protein product is CASSPPPGTAYGYTF.

The chain couples TRBV19 to TRBJ2-1, with 8 bases identical to TRBD2. The junction had 8 bases not matched to a gene; V was cut back by 5 bases and J by 8 bases. CDR3 length equals 14 residues. Germline assignment: CDR1 LNHDA and CDR2 SQIVND (reference sequence). The CDR3 bases are TGTGCCAGTAGTTTGGGAAGCGGGAGAGATGAGCAGTTCTTC. It specifies CASSLGSGRDEQFF.

The gene calls are TRBV5-5 and TRBJ1-1; no clear D. Looked up from germline, CDR1 is SGHKS and CDR2 is YYEKEE (reference sequence). The CDR3 is 14 amino acids. Deletions cut 0 bases from V and 8 bases from J, with 14 bases between. The CDR3 loop reads CASSLANVYSEAFF. In DNA form, the CDR3 reads TGTGCCAGCAGCTTGGCTAACGTATATTCGGAAGCTTTCTTT.

V usage is TRBV28 and J usage is TRBJ1-2, with D possibly being TRBD1 (5 bases). CDR3 length equals 12 residues. The germline V gene encodes CDR1 MDHEN and CDR2 SYDVKM. V was pared by 2 bases and J by 6 bases, with 7 bases between. CDR3 amino acids: CASSLVGDGYTF. CDR3 coding DNA: TGTGCCAGCAGTTTAGTGGGGGATGGCTACACCTTC.

About this clone itself: Other DNA sequences in the sample encode the same CDR3. The CDR3 DNA reads as TGTGCCAGTGTCGGGGGGCCCGGGGAGCTGTTTTTT. Protein sequence: CASVGGPGELFF. The chain carries TRBV6-5 and TRBJ2-2; D is perhaps TRBD2 (7 bases). The CDR3 is 12 amino acids. Germline-derived CDR1 and CDR2 are MNHEY and SVGAGI. The V end was cut by 9 bases, the J end by 6 bases, with 11 bases between.

This clone has a single count. The V gene is TRBV27, the J gene TRBJ2-7; D unclear. Germline V gene sequence: CDR1 MNHEY, CDR2 SMNVEV (reference sequence). This CDR3 region has 13 residues. V dropped 0 bases and J dropped 4 bases, with 7 bases sitting between them. For the CDR3, the DNA is TGTGCCAGCAGTTTATCGGCCCATTACGAGCAGTACTTC. Translation gives CASSLSAHYEQYF.

The rearrangement joins TRBV27 to TRBJ1-1; weak D call: TRBD1 (6 bases). The CDR3 length is 14 residues. V lost 6 bases and J 0 bases, leaving 11 bases between the germline ends. CDR1 and CDR2 (germline): MNHEY, SMNVEV (reference sequence). The CDR3 nucleotides read TGTGCCAGCAGGCCGACAGGCCTGAACACTGAAGCTTTCTTT. Translation: CASRPTGLNTEAFF.

This clone has just a few counts. The chain has TRBV3-1 (or the pseudogene TRBV3-2) and TRBJ2-7; D gene uncertain. The CDR3 is 14 residues long. Deletions cut 4 bases from V and 4 bases from J, with 14 bases between. Germline assignment: CDR1 LGHDT and CDR2 YNNKEL (reference sequence). This chain's CDR3 is CASSPRSGLYEQYF. CDR3 bases: TGTGCCAGCAGCCCCCGGTCCGGGCTATACGAGCAGTACTTC.

The genes are TRBV11-2 and TRBJ2-5; a weak D match, TRBD2 (6 bases). The CDR3 contains 15 residues. The germline V and J ends were trimmed by 1 base and 5 bases, with 14 bases remaining between them. The germline CDR1 and CDR2 sequences are SGHAT and FQNNGV. The CDR3 coding sequence is TGTGCCAGCAGCTTAGGACCTAGCGCCCTGGAGACCCAGTACTTC. Protein sequence: CASSLGPSALETQYF.

The V gene is TRBV30, the J gene TRBJ1-6; 8 nucleotides line up with TRBD1. The V gene's germline CDR1 is GTSNPN and CDR2 SVGIG (reference sequence). This CDR3 comprises 16 residues. The V and J ends lost 2 bases and 6 bases, in that order; junction bases with no gene match: 9. As DNA, the CDR3 is TGTGCCTGGAGTCCCTCAACAGGGGGGTTTAATTCACCCCTCCACTTT. This codes for CAWSPSTGGFNSPLHF. The variable domain in full, completed from reference TRBV30 and TRBJ1-6, reads SQTIHQWPATLVQPVGSPLSLECTVEGTSNPNLYWYRQAAGRGLQLLFYSVGIGQISSEVPQNLSASRPQDRQFILSSKKLLLSDSGFYLCAWSPSTGGFNSPLHFGNGTRLTVT.

This chain links TRBV5-1 with TRBJ1-1; the match to TRBD1 covers 7 bases. The V and J ends lost 6 bases and 0 bases, in that order; junction bases with no gene match: 2. The CDR3 totals 13 residues. From germline, CDR1 is SGHRS and CDR2 YFSETQ. The CDR3 loop reads CASKQGMNTEAFF. Written as DNA, the CDR3 is TGCGCCAGCAAACAGGGGATGAACACTGAAGCTTTCTTT.

This clone was recorded a few times. The V and J genes are TRBV11-1 and TRBJ2-3, with 8 bases lining up with TRBD1. Germline CDR1 SGHAT, CDR2 FQDESV (reference sequence). With 5 bases clipped from V and 0 bases from J, the junction kept 7 bases outside the gene matches. The CDR3 extends over 16 amino acids. This CDR3 is CASSKLRDRSTDTQYF. The CDR3 DNA follows: TGTGCCAGCAGCAAACTCCGGGACAGGAGCACAGATACGCAGTATTTT. The full variable domain, in which reference TRBV11-1 and TRBJ2-3 provide the parts outside the CDR3, is EAEVAQSPRYKITEKSQAVAFWCDPISGHATLYWYRQILGQGPELLVQFQDESVVDDSQLPKDRFSAERLKGVDSTLKIQPAELGDSAMYLCASSKLRDRSTDTQYFGPGTRLTVL.

The V call is TRBV27, the J call TRBJ1-2; the D gene is possibly TRBD1 (5 bases). CDR3 size: 14 residues. V shed 8 bases and J shed 8 bases, with 21 bases lying between them. Germline loops: CDR1 MNHEY, CDR2 SMNVEV (reference sequence). CDR3 sequence: CASRRDAGQGGYTF. The CDR3 DNA reads TGTGCCAGCCGCCGTGATGCAGGGCAAGGCGGCTACACCTTC.

This clone showed up just once. This chain connects TRBV3-1 (or the pseudogene TRBV3-2) to TRBJ2-3; TRBD2 agrees at 7 bases. This CDR3 region has 16 residues. J lost 1 base, V lost 4 bases, and 8 bases had no gene match. Germline lookup yields CDR1 LGHDT and CDR2 YNNKEL (reference sequence). The CDR3 nucleotides read TGTGCCAGCAGCCTAAGCGGGGCCCTCGGCACAGATACGCAGTATTTT. It codes for CASSLSGALGTDTQYF.

This clone has only one observation. V and J are TRBV11-2 and TRBJ1-5; D is unresolved. CDR3 size: 17 residues. Trimming took off 4 bases at V and 6 bases at J, with 22 bases between the two ends. Germline CDR1 SGHAT, CDR2 FQNNGV. Here the CDR3 DNA reads TGTGCCAGCAGCTCTAATACCGGCAGGAAGGAGATTCAGCCCCAGCATTTT. Protein product: CASSSNTGRKEIQPQHF.

This rearrangement joins TRBV3-1 (or the pseudogene TRBV3-2) to TRBJ1-5; 8 bases match TRBD1. The V gene end was trimmed by 0 bases and the J gene end by 6 bases; junction bases not matched to a gene: 4. This CDR3 is built from 15 residues. Germline values: CDR1 LGHDT, CDR2 YNNKEL (reference sequence). CDR3 sequence: CASSQDWTGSQPQHF. CDR3 nucleotide sequence: TGTGCCAGCAGCCAAGATTGGACAGGGAGTCAGCCCCAGCATTTT.

V is TRBV28 and J is TRBJ2-1, with D uncertain. The germline gives CDR1 MDHEN, CDR2 SYDVKM. CDR3 length: 13 amino acids. The V end was cut by 5 bases, the J end by 10 bases, with 15 bases between. CDR3 amino acids: CASSTLPVPEQFF. The CDR3 DNA reads TGTGCCAGCAGTACACTACCTGTTCCGGAGCAGTTCTTC.

The chain uses TRBV3-1 (or the pseudogene TRBV3-2) and TRBJ2-3; D not certain. This CDR3 contains 13 residues. V gave up 7 bases and J gave up 1 base, with 9 bases separating them. CDR1 is LGHDT and CDR2 is YNNKEL in the germline V gene (reference sequence). In DNA, the CDR3 is TGTGCCAGCACCCCGGCTGGCACAGATACGCAGTATTTT. Its translation: CASTPAGTDTQYF.

The chain couples TRBV10-3 to TRBJ1-2, with 8 bases fitting TRBD1. The trim removed 8 bases at V and 8 bases at J, leaving 7 bases unmatched. CDR1 is ENHRY, CDR2 SYGVKD, per germline. The CDR3 length is 12 residues. This CDR3 reads CAISGQDSGYTF. The CDR3 DNA reads as TGTGCCATCTCGGGACAGGACTCAGGCTACACCTTC.

V is TRBV18 and J is TRBJ2-3; D is uncertain. Trimming removed 3 bases from V and 5 bases from J, with 6 bases in between. Per germline, CDR1 KGHSH and CDR2 LQKENI. CDR3 length: 12 amino acids. The CDR3 DNA reads TGTGCCAGCTCACCTTCCGGAGATACGCAGTATTTT. Translation gives CASSPSGDTQYF.

This clone was seen only once. The rearrangement joins TRBV5-1 to TRBJ2-5, with D unclear. The germline V and J ends were trimmed by 4 bases and 4 bases, with 8 bases remaining between them. Germline V gene lookup returns CDR1 SGHRS and CDR2 YFSETQ. There are 12 residues in the CDR3. CDR3 sequence (DNA): TGCGCCAGCAGCCCTGTAGGAGAGACCCAGTACTTC. Protein: CASSPVGETQYF. Variable domain in full (rest from reference TRBV5-1 and TRBJ2-5): KAGVTQTPRYLIKTRGQQVTLSCSPISGHRSVSWYQQTPGQGLQFLFEYFSETQRNKGNFPGRFSGRQFSNSRSEMNVSTLELGDSALYLCASSPVGETQYFGPGTRLLVL.

The CDR3 loop reads CASSQDPGQGLVNTIYF. Here the CDR3 DNA reads TGCGCCAGCAGCCAAGATCCCGGACAGGGACTAGTAAACACCATATATTTT. The chain couples TRBV4-1 to TRBJ1-3; 8 nucleotides agree with TRBD1. Germline values: CDR1 MGHRA, CDR2 YSYEKL. The CDR3 spans 17 residues. V shed 0 bases, J shed 6 bases, and the junction held 10 bases outside the gene matches.

The V gene is TRBV28, the J gene TRBJ1-5; 9 bases line up with TRBD1. Germline CDR1 is MDHEN and CDR2 is SYDVKM. This CDR3 comprises 15 residues. After removal of 6 bases from V and 1 base from J, the junction contained 4 bases not matched to a gene. CDR3 nucleotides: TGTGCCAGCAGAACAGGGGGCGGAAGCAATCAGCCCCAGCATTTT. Protein sequence: CASRTGGGSNQPQHF.

The table lists this clone with many counts. The J gene is TRBJ1-1, the V gene TRBV6-5; possibly TRBD1 for D (6 bases). This CDR3 has 14 residues. Germline V gene lookup returns CDR1 MNHEY and CDR2 SVGAGI. The V end was cut by 10 bases, the J end by 2 bases, with 17 bases between. For the CDR3, the DNA is TGTGCCACAAGGGGGACATCCGGAAACACTGAAGCTTTCTTT. This gives the protein CATRGTSGNTEAFF.